The 23 T cell receptor beta chains listed next were all sequenced from one sample in a study of cytotoxic CD8 clonotypes in ibrutinib-treated CLL. Clones were read by immunoSEQ multiplex PCR, and TCRdb kept only the in-frame ones, dropping some. The table records over 100,000 clones, approximately 85% of them present only once. Specimen: PBMCs, collected after 24 months of ibrutinib treatment. The receptors come from a human donor with chronic lymphocytic leukemia.

The V gene is TRBV28, the J gene TRBJ2-1; either TRBD1 or TRBD2 may fit D (6 bases each). Trimming left V 8 bases short and J 3 bases short, with 14 bases between. Germline CDR1 and CDR2: MDHEN and SYDVKM. CDR3 length: 14 residues. This CDR3 is CASGRGLIYNEQFF. CDR3 in DNA: TGTGCCAGCGGTCGGGGGCTCATCTACAATGAGCAGTTCTTC.

The V call is TRBV28, the J call TRBJ1-3; D is undetermined. The CDR3 spans 13 residues. Germline lookup yields CDR1 MDHEN and CDR2 SYDVKM. V was pared by 4 bases and J by 4 bases, with 8 bases between. The CDR3 region has the DNA TGTGCCAGCAGTTCCCTCCCCGGAAACACCATATATTTT. Translation: CASSSLPGNTIYF. The full variable domain, rest sourced from reference TRBV28 and TRBJ1-3, is DVKVTQSSRYLVKRTGEKVFLECVQDMDHENMFWYRQDPGLGLRLIYFSYDVKMKEKGDIPEGYSVSREKKERFSLILESASTNQTSMYLCASSSLPGNTIYFGEGSWLTVV.

This chain uses TRBV7-8 with TRBJ1-5; no reliable D call. With 2 bases removed from V and 4 bases from J, the gap between germline ends came to 15 bases. Germline loops: CDR1 SGHVS, CDR2 FQNEAQ. The CDR3 totals 16 residues. The CDR3 coding sequence is TGTGCCAGCAGCTTAACCGAGCAGATGGGAAATCAGCCCCAGCATTTT. Its protein is CASSLTEQMGNQPQHF.

The rearrangement links TRBV6-5 to TRBJ1-6; D ambiguous. This CDR3 has 15 residues. Germline CDR1 and CDR2: MNHEY and SVGAGI. Trimming pared 0 bases from V and 5 bases from J, leaving 8 bases between. The CDR3 nucleotides read TGTGCCAGCAGTTACTCGAGAGGAAATAATTCACCCCTCCACTTT. Encoded protein: CASSYSRGNNSPLHF.

A few counts support this clone. The chain is built from TRBV29-1 and TRBJ1-2; 11 nucleotides match TRBD1. The CDR3 length is 17 residues. The V gene end was trimmed by 0 bases and the J gene end by 3 bases; junction bases not matched to a gene: 9. Germline CDR1 is SQVTM and CDR2 is ANQGSEA. CDR3 loop: CSVEEGLPGQGDYGYTF. The CDR3 nucleotides read TGCAGCGTTGAAGAAGGGCTTCCGGGACAGGGGGACTATGGCTACACCTTC.

J is TRBJ2-7 and V is TRBV28; D is possibly TRBD2 (5 bases). V was cut by 1 base and J by 7 bases, with 11 bases left in between. The germline V gene encodes CDR1 MDHEN and CDR2 SYDVKM. The CDR3 is 13 residues long. The CDR3 DNA follows: TGTGCCAGCAGTTTATCCGGGGTACGGGAGCAGTACTTC. Protein: CASSLSGVREQYF.

The genes are TRBV7-2 and TRBJ2-3; D may be TRBD1 or TRBD2 (5 bases each). Germline values: CDR1 SGHTA, CDR2 FQGNSA. Trimming removed 3 bases at V and 6 bases at J, with 10 bases between. This CDR3 region has 13 residues. In DNA, the CDR3 is TGTGCCAGCAGCTTGGAGAGGGACGATACGCAGTATTTT. Residues: CASSLERDDTQYF.

The genes are TRBV7-9 and TRBJ2-1; TRBD2 is a possible D gene (6 bases). The CDR3 spans 18 residues. V lost 1 base and J 8 bases, leaving 24 bases between the germline ends. Germline CDR1 SEHNR, CDR2 FQNEAQ (reference sequence). CDR3 amino acids: CASSLGGGGPSFSDEQFF. CDR3 nucleotides: TGTGCCAGCAGCTTAGGCGGCGGAGGGCCGTCGTTTTCGGATGAGCAGTTCTTC.

Details on this clone: One junction end disagrees with the germline gene, perhaps due to a read error. This chain connects TRBV19 to TRBJ1-5, with 8 bases fitting TRBD1. Germline V gene lookup returns CDR1 LNHDA and CDR2 SQIVND (reference sequence). This CDR3 contains 12 residues. The CDR3 here is CASNQYGQGFIF. The CDR3 nucleotides are TGTGCCAGTAATCAATACGGACAGGGTTTTATTTTT.

The chain links TRBV11-2 to TRBJ2-7, with TRBD1 identical over 7 bases. J lost 0 bases, V lost 5 bases, and 10 bases had no gene match. This CDR3 spans 16 amino acids. Germline loops: CDR1 SGHAT, CDR2 FQNNGV. The CDR3 region is CASSQLGQASSYEQYF. The CDR3 DNA is TGTGCCAGCAGCCAGCTCGGACAGGCAAGCTCCTACGAGCAGTACTTC.

With regard to this clone: An end of the junction differs from the germline gene, which may be a read error. The chain recombines TRBV7-9 with TRBJ1-2; no clear D. Germline V lookup: CDR1 SEHNR, CDR2 FQNEAQ (reference sequence). CDR3 length: 13 residues. The CDR3 protein is CASSLAGGQIMDF. The CDR3, as DNA: TGTGCCAGCAGCTTAGCAGGTGGGCAGATTATGGACTTC.

This chain joins TRBV9 and TRBJ2-1; D may be TRBD2 (5 bases). V lost 4 bases to trimming and J lost 5 bases, with 25 bases between them. The germline gives CDR1 SGDLS, CDR2 YYNGEE. This CDR3 comprises 18 residues. This chain's CDR3 is CASSQPGFRSGSNNEQFF. In DNA, the CDR3 is TGTGCCAGCAGCCAACCTGGCTTCCGGTCGGGGTCCAACAATGAGCAGTTCTTC.

The chain carries TRBV7-2 and TRBJ1-3; a possible D gene is TRBD1 (6 bases). V lost 0 bases and J lost 0, with 9 bases in between. CDR1 and CDR2 (germline): SGHTA, FQGNSA. CDR3 length: 16 residues. In DNA form, the CDR3 reads TGTGCCAGCAGCTTAGCCGGGACATACTCTGGAAACACCATATATTTT. This codes for CASSLAGTYSGNTIYF.

This clone was found once. The chain is built from TRBV21-1 and TRBJ2-2; the table's D gene call, TRBD2, was not cross checked with the DNA. TRBV21-1 is annotated as a pseudogene. The length of the CDR3 is 19 residues. This chain's CDR3 is CASSKVFRPGVLGTGELFF. Written as DNA, the CDR3 is TGTGCCAGCAGCAAAGTCTTCAGACCGGGAGTACTCGGCACCGGGGAGCTGTTTTTT.

V usage is TRBV5-8 and J usage is TRBJ1-5, with D uncertain. V was shortened by 0 bases and J by 2 bases, with 18 bases between the two germline ends. CDR3 length: 18 residues. CDR1 and CDR2 from the germline V gene are SGHTS and YDEGEE. CDR3 sequence: CASSLDLGSLRGNQPQHF. In DNA form, the CDR3 reads TGTGCCAGCAGCTTGGATCTTGGAAGTCTAAGGGGCAATCAGCCCCAGCATTTT.

V gene TRBV5-1 combines with J gene TRBJ2-7; 7 bases are a match to TRBD2. Germline loops: CDR1 SGHRS, CDR2 YFSETQ. CDR3 size: 14 residues. Unmatched junction bases numbered 10, after V lost 7 bases and J lost 3 bases. CDR3 amino acids: CASASSGTVYEQYF. The CDR3 DNA is TGCGCCAGCGCTTCTAGCGGAACCGTCTACGAGCAGTACTTC.

V and J are TRBV19 and TRBJ1-3, with unresolved D. Germline assignment: CDR1 LNHDA and CDR2 SQIVND (reference sequence). Trimming pared 3 bases from V and 0 bases from J, leaving 15 bases between. The CDR3 runs to 17 residues. The chain's CDR3 is CASSIEGGWSSGNTIYF. DNA for the CDR3: TGTGCCAGTAGTATTGAGGGTGGTTGGAGCTCTGGAAACACCATATATTTT. The variable domain in full, with the rest retrieved from reference TRBV19 and TRBJ1-3, is DGGITQSPKYLFRKEGQNVTLSCEQNLNHDAMYWYRQDPGQGLRLIYYSQIVNDFQKGDIAEGYSVSREKKESFPLTVTSAQKNPTAFYLCASSIEGGWSSGNTIYFGEGSWLTVV.

The rearrangement uses TRBV2 and TRBJ1-4; TRBD1 is a possible D gene (6 bases). The V gene lost 10 bases and the J gene lost 7 bases, with 10 bases spanning the gap. Germline assignment: CDR1 SNHLY and CDR2 FYNNEI. The CDR3 covers 11 residues. CDR3 sequence: CATAGAEKLFF. The CDR3 nucleotides read TGTGCCACCGCGGGGGCTGAAAAACTGTTTTTT.

The chain links TRBV30 to TRBJ2-7, with 9 bases fitting TRBD1. With 5 bases clipped from V and 3 bases from J, the junction kept 8 bases outside the gene matches. The germline V gene has CDR1 GTSNPN and CDR2 SVGIG (reference sequence). The CDR3 contains 14 residues. The CDR3 spells CAWAPQGALYEQYF. The CDR3 DNA follows: TGTGCCTGGGCCCCACAGGGGGCTCTCTACGAGCAGTACTTC.

The genes are TRBV6-6 and TRBJ2-7; weak D call: TRBD1 (7 bases). This CDR3 has 14 amino acids. The germline V gene has CDR1 MNHNY and CDR2 SVGAGI (reference sequence). Deletions cut 6 bases from V and 1 base from J, with 13 bases between. The CDR3 DNA is TGTGCCAGCAGCCGACAGGGAGGATCCTACGAGCAGTACTTC. Its protein is CASSRQGGSYEQYF.

The rearrangement joins TRBV19 to TRBJ2-6; 8 nucleotides align to TRBD1. After removal of 6 bases from V and 4 bases from J, the junction contained 14 bases not matched to a gene. The germline CDR1 and CDR2 sequences are LNHDA and SQIVND (reference sequence). The CDR3 length is 18 residues. This CDR3 is CASSFGDRGSGGANVLTF. CDR3 DNA sequence: TGTGCCAGTAGCTTCGGAGACAGGGGTTCGGGGGGGGCCAACGTCCTGACTTTC. The full variable domain, its missing parts supplied by reference TRBV19 and TRBJ2-6, is DGGITQSPKYLFRKEGQNVTLSCEQNLNHDAMYWYRQDPGQGLRLIYYSQIVNDFQKGDIAEGYSVSREKKESFPLTVTSAQKNPTAFYLCASSFGDRGSGGANVLTFGAGSRLTVL.

This chain links TRBV6-5 with TRBJ1-2, with D hard to call. Germline-derived CDR1 and CDR2 are MNHEY and SVGAGI. The CDR3 extends over 13 amino acids. Trimming removed 2 bases at V and 5 bases at J, with 9 bases between. CDR3 DNA: TGTGCCAGCAGTTACGCGCCGGAGTATGGCTACACCTTC. Amino acid sequence: CASSYAPEYGYTF.

V is TRBV13 and J is TRBJ2-7; 8 bases are a match to TRBD2. Trimming removed 3 bases from V and 4 bases from J; junction bases left unmatched: 17. Germline CDR1 and CDR2: PRHDT and FYEKMQ (reference sequence). The CDR3 runs to 18 residues. The CDR3 DNA reads as TGTGCCAGCAGCTTGGGAAGAAGGGTTAGCGGGACACTTTACGAGCAGTACTTC. As protein: CASSLGRRVSGTLYEQYF.